The TCR beta chain described here comes from a study of T-cell memory formation after mild COVID-19. Study details: Largely donor-specific TCR clusters were found. Overall study findings and caveats: A balance of CD4 and CD8 characterized clones contracting day 15 to 85, whereas later expanders leaned CD4+.

Remarks on this clonotype: Its antigen is as yet unknown.

Sample barcodes and UMIs were carried by the TCR alpha and TCR beta cDNA libraries that 5'RACE generated with constant-segment primers. Each CDR3 protein is one row after TCRdb ran MiXCR on the 5' RACE reads. The data show 310,000 or so distinct CDR3 sequences, around a sixth seen once. The CDR3 is 14 amino acids. Trimming shortened V by 2 bases and J by 6 bases, and 11 bases separated the two germline ends. Germline V lookup: CDR1 SNHLY, CDR2 FYNNEI. The sequence derives from a man aged 18 to 29 who had mild COVID-19 (a few samples of this study predate the infection). Cell type and time point are not known. The sample was PBMCs or a T cell subset sorted from them (not recorded which). The chain links TRBV2 to TRBJ1-5; D possibly corresponds to TRBD1 (5 bases). The CDR3 coding sequence is TGTGCCAGCAGTGAACAAGGGGTATTTCAGCCCCAGCATTTT. This sequence encodes CASSEQGVFQPQHF.